The source of this T cell receptor (beta chain) is a study of shared clonotypes between healthy human individuals (dated by TCRdb to about 2020). The study in broad terms: The cohort included a few men and a couple of women between 18 and 49 years of age. Per donor, three plates each were used for CD4 naive and CD4 memory, two for CD8 naive, and one for CD8 memory. The study deeply sequenced blood TCR repertoires of several healthy adults to estimate repertoire size and the extent of clonotype sharing between individuals. To increase sequencing depth and limit assay-specific biases, different laboratories used diverse techniques to prepare libraries and sequence TCR repertoires. Each donor's leukapheresis produced roughly between roughly 0.85 and 9 billion PBMCs.

Summary of the overall study and its limitations: The small number of donors limited the genetic and exposure-history diversity represented. Clonotypes shared by all four sorted-subset donors showed higher generation probabilities than non-shared clonotypes. Estimated clonotype richness was generally larger for naive than for memory subsets. Sampling was restricted to blood, and TCR repertoires in tissues likely differ from the TCR repertoires found in blood. Sharing across several donors was observed for around 4.8% of naive CD4, about 4% of naive CD8, about 2.5% of memory CD4, and about 0.4% of memory CD8 clonotypes. Pairwise subsampling led to the expectation that sequencing depth would affect the degree of clonotype sharing among donors. Incomplete sequencing was indicated by rarefaction of sorted-subset datasets, despite the large sequencing depth.

The germline V and J ends show losses of 4 bases and 7 bases respectively, and no gene match explains 3 bases of the junction. Inclusive of the bounding cysteine and phenylalanine, the CDR3 is 14 residues long. Of all the DNA, just the CDR3 is kept, 42 bases in frame from base 1. CDR1 is given as KGHSY and CDR2 as FQNENV, both from the germline V gene. Using the deep immunoSEQ assay, multiplex PCR amplified TCR CDR3 regions from genomic DNA. Extracted genomic DNA from each cell subset was spread evenly across all wells of several immunoSEQ 96-well plates, with each plate serving as a replicate. Each replicate PCR for sorted subsets received about 220 ng genomic DNA, equal to roughly 29,000 T cell genomes. Purified libraries were measured with a Qubit 3.0 fluorometer, size-checked on a Bioanalyzer 2100, and measured again with the KAPA Library Quantification kit. Every immunoSEQ 96-well plate was sequenced on a separate single-read 150-cycle Illumina NextSeq 550 flow cell. In the paper's pipeline: Because the immunoSEQ output held only junctional sequences and lacked quality scores, the filtering could not match the filtering applied to full-length reads. Sequences were annotated with PyIR, a Python wrapper for IgBLAST v1.9, using IMGT germline references to assign V/J genes and CDR3. Reads were filtered out if the reads had weak V/J assignments (E-value above 1e-6), no CDR3, stop codons, out-of-frame junctions, or ambiguous translated residues. A V3J clonotype was defined by an identical inferred V gene, J gene, and CDR3 amino acid sequence. To compute the percentage overlap between repertoires, the number of shared unique clonotypes was divided by the size of the smaller repertoire. Three approaches were used to assess repertoire richness: RTK rarefaction, the Chao1 estimator, and Recon v2.1 estimates of unobserved clonotypes. Generation probabilities were computed with OLGA for all TCRbeta clonotypes obtained by the gDNA method from several donors. The source is immuneACCESS, and TCRdb retained only in-frame sequences with V and J called. Part of the clones is not carried over; for the studies checked, unresolved V genes explain less than half of this, and the remainder is unexplained. V, J and clone size were drawn from that table, and D and trimming were deduced from the DNA. Recorded for this sample are roughly 2 million clones; 90% to 97% of them occurred a single time. The ten top clones hold around 0.13% of the sample.

The donors were healthy, HIV-negative adults who had no recently reported acute infections or vaccinations. Only Caucasian adults living in Nashville, Tennessee, USA were represented among the donors. CD4+ T cells were enriched through magnetic negative selection, after which naive cells were positively selected on CD45RA and the remaining negative fraction served as the memory subset. Blood was collected by leukapheresis, and PBMCs were isolated by Ficoll-Histopaque density gradient centrifugation and then cryopreserved in liquid nitrogen vapor phase. Analytical flow cytometry was used to check the purity and quantity of every magnetically sorted T cell population. Genomic DNA was isolated from every sorted fraction and measured by UV absorbance on a Nanodrop 2000c. A remark on this clone: There is no known antigen for this receptor. No per-base quality is available; no much larger clone lies one base away.

The chain is made from TRBV16 and TRBJ1-6; 8 of the junction bases match TRBD1. The sequenced sample consisted of naive CD4+ T cells sorted from blood. The sample's cell subset or site label, in plain terms: CD45RA+ positively selected. This sequence was found in a man aged 18 to 30 in good health. The CDR3 reads CASSPDRGNSPLHF. At the DNA level, the sequence is TGTGCCAGCAGCCCAGACAGGGGAAATTCACCCCTCCACTTT. Here the CDR3 is joined to the reference TRBV16 and TRBJ1-6 genes, and the full variable domain is: GEEVAQTPKHLVRGEGQKAKLYCAPIKGHSYVFWYQQVLKNEFKFLISFQNENVFDETGMPKERFSAKCLPNSPCSLEIQATKLEDSAVYFCASSPDRGNSPLHFGNGTRLTVT.